The 10 T cell receptor beta chains below were found in one sample sequenced in a study of cytomegalovirus exposure and HLA in healthy donors. Researchers ran the PCR with 60 Vbeta and 13 Jbeta primers. Produced via immunoSEQ multiplex PCR; TCRdb's table is partial and in-frame only. The repertoire holds approximately 92,000 clones, with about 76% as singletons. The sequencing sample was made of PBMCs. The receptors come from a woman aged 70-85 years in good health and CMV-seropositive.

Here the CDR3 reads CASSTGLAGRPYEQYF. The CDR3 DNA follows: TGTGCCAGTAGTACCGGACTAGCGGGAAGACCCTACGAGCAGTACTTC. The chain joins TRBV19 to TRBJ2-7; 12 nucleotides align to TRBD2. J lost 2 bases, V lost 4 bases, and 6 bases had no gene match. The CDR3 consists of 16 residues. Per the germline V gene, CDR1 is LNHDA and CDR2 is SQIVND (reference sequence).

This chain uses TRBV20-1 with TRBJ2-4; D is undetermined. CDR1 is DFQATT and CDR2 is SNEGSKA in the germline V gene (reference sequence). CDR3 size: 11 residues. The CDR3 sequence: CSSSPGNIQYF. The DNA for the CDR3 is TGCAGCAGTTCGCCGGGAAACATTCAGTACTTC.

This clone was picked up one time. The chain combines TRBV7-2 with TRBJ1-1; D remains unclear. Germline CDR1 and CDR2: SGHTA and FQGNSA. With 3 bases removed from V and 0 bases from J, the gap between germline ends came to 8 bases. The CDR3 length is 14 residues. This CDR3 reads CASSFQALNTEAFF. For the CDR3, the DNA is TGTGCCAGCAGCTTCCAGGCTTTGAACACTGAAGCTTTCTTT.

This rearrangement joins TRBV18 to TRBJ2-5; TRBD2 might be the D (5 bases). The J call may be faulty, since TRBJ2-7 better matches the DNA end. Germline V CDR1 and CDR2: KGHSH, LQKENI. The CDR3 contains 15 residues. The CDR3 sequence: CASSLRILVESEQYF. The DNA of the CDR3 is TGTGCCAGCTCACTCAGGATACTAGTGGAAAGCGAGCAGTACTTC.

This sequence joins TRBV9 and TRBJ2-5; 8 bases align to TRBD2. There are 16 residues in the CDR3. With 3 bases clipped from V and 2 bases from J, the junction kept 9 bases outside the gene matches. CDR1 and CDR2 from the germline V gene are SGDLS and YYNGEE. CDR3: CASSGLAGRDQETQYF. The DNA for the CDR3 is TGTGCCAGCAGCGGATTAGCGGGGAGGGATCAAGAGACCCAGTACTTC.

The chain joins TRBV11-2 to TRBJ2-3, with D maybe TRBD2 (5 bases). Trimming removed 6 bases from V and 3 bases from J, with 13 bases in between. Germline V CDR1 and CDR2: SGHAT, FQNNGV. The CDR3 loop spans 14 amino acids. CDR3 coding DNA: TGTGCCAGCAGTCCGAAGGAGCGGACAGATACGCAGTATTTT. Its translation is CASSPKERTDTQYF.

This sequence joins TRBV11-3 and TRBJ2-3, with 8 nucleotides matching TRBD2. The CDR3 contains 15 residues. Looked up from germline, CDR1 is SGHNT and CDR2 is YENEEA. The V gene end was trimmed by 5 bases and the J gene end by 0 bases; junction bases not matched to a gene: 4. CDR3 amino acids: CASSPGGTSTDTQYF. Here the CDR3 DNA reads TGTGCCAGCAGCCCGGGAGGGACTAGCACAGATACGCAGTATTTT.

The chain uses TRBV6-5 and TRBJ1-1; possibly TRBD1 for D (5 bases). Germline assignment: CDR1 MNHEY and CDR2 SVGAGI. CDR3 length equals 15 residues. Trimming shortened V by 0 bases and J by 2 bases, and 10 bases separated the two germline ends. The CDR3 DNA reads TGTGCCAGCAGTTACTCTCGACAGACCAACACTGAAGCTTTCTTT. Translated: CASSYSRQTNTEAFF.

This chain uses TRBV19 with TRBJ1-2, with 9 positions matching TRBD1. This CDR3 has 14 residues. With 5 bases clipped from V and 7 bases from J, the junction kept 8 bases outside the gene matches. Germline V CDR1 and CDR2: LNHDA, SQIVND (reference sequence). The CDR3 nucleotides read TGTGCCAGTAGTTCCGGACAGGGGAGAACTGGCTACACCTTC. Amino acids: CASSSGQGRTGYTF.

The genes are TRBV21-1 and TRBJ2-7; the table's D gene call, TRBD1, was not cross checked with the DNA. TRBV21-1 is a pseudogene segment. The CDR3 consists of 16 residues. The CDR3 loop is CASSKEAGTDTYEQYF. CDR3 in DNA: TGTGCCAGCAGCAAAGAAGCTGGGACAGATACCTACGAGCAGTACTTC.